This T cell receptor beta chain was observed in a study of cytomegalovirus exposure and HLA in healthy donors (dated 2017 in TCRdb). Regarding the study in general: According to an earlier analysis of 587 of the donors, 150 million to 200 million T cells yielded some 110 million unique TCR beta sequences and approximately 300 Gb of sequence data. Around 330 gigabases of sequencing data and around 88 million unique TCR sequences made up an early release that covered over 550 HLA-typed donors. Among the approximately 400 genotyped donors, about 85% belonged to the genetic ancestry cluster associated with self-reported Caucasian donors. The study aimed to test whether cataloging public T cell receptors could reveal signatures of past pathogen exposure. The study profiled the T cell repertoires of hundreds of subjects by immunosequencing and related them to cytomegalovirus serostatus. In addition to the first cohort of 666 subjects, a separate validation cohort of over 90 different subjects was used. High-throughput TCR immunosequencing, statistical association of individual TCRs with disease status, and machine learning were combined to predict cytomegalovirus infection status. To study patterns of TCR occurrence, a later analysis re-analyzed previously published TCR beta repertoires from more than 550 donors and added high-resolution HLA genotyping. In the later analysis, no new phenotypic data were used to find candidate immune exposures; instead, reliance was placed on TCR beta sequences and their occurrence across donors. An earlier analysis of roughly 600 of the donors used high-throughput TCR beta sequencing to judge whether each TCR beta V gene segment behaved as functional or pseudogenic. Donor age, sex, ethnicity and CMV serostatus were collected together with the repertoire data. In a later genetic analysis, genome-wide SNP genotypes for about three fifths of the 666 donors were used, and that subset was treated as a discovery cohort. Every discovery cohort repertoire had been produced on one sequencing platform. Both class I and class II loci were covered by HLA typing, at four-digit resolution. Typing coverage varied by locus: about 629-640 donors for A, B, C, DRB1 and DQB1; under 550 for DQA1; nearly 610 for DPA1; roughly 450 for DPB1. Because of strong linkage in the cohort, five DR-DQ haplotypes were treated as single units for association and clustering. Across about 380 genotyped donors of the cohort, an average of roughly 250,000 unique TCR beta nucleotide sequences per donor were sequenced, and 15% to 20% of those sequences were non-productive. Beyond this particular receptor, the publication reports: In a later analysis, most CMV-associated TCR beta chains were found to appear HLA-restricted, with HLA associations seemingly driven largely by CMV exposure. While some public TCRs were present in many individuals, most TCR sequences turned up only very rarely across donors. Correlated functional status among segregating V segments might be attributable to linkage disequilibrium, but an unknown experimental factor could not be ruled out. When HLA alleles, especially DR and DQ, strongly co-occurred, attributing TCR associations to individual alleles was difficult. A cluster of highly shared sequence variants was judged likely to represent a technical artifact of the sequencing pipeline. Only TCR beta chains were sequenced in this cohort, and the absence of alpha or paired-chain data limited detectable features. Compared with equally common non-associated chains, HLA-associated TCR beta chains in a later analysis were more clonally expanded and had lower generation probabilities. According to a later analysis, TCR association rates differed among HLA loci, with DRB1 alleles showing the most associated TCRs and HLA-C alleles showing the fewest. A few of the identified cytomegalovirus-associated TCR beta chains were confirmed in vitro to be specific for cytomegalovirus antigens. A total of about 180 TCR beta chains were listed by the study as associated with cytomegalovirus. The only immune exposure information available for the cohort was CMV serostatus. A further reported finding was that TCR beta sequences accurately predicted the HLA-A and HLA-B alleles for most subjects in the first cohort. Cytomegalovirus status was reported to be diagnosed by the classifier with high specificity and sensitivity in both the original and validation cohorts. Because HLA typing was unavailable for some donors at each locus, only the typed subset was used in association tests. About 15 rarely observed V segments, including chromosome 9 orphons, were excluded from the earlier analysis of almost 600 of the donors because counts were too low. The presence/absence analyses assumed that sequencing depth was roughly uniform across donors, and that assumption may not be true. According to the authors, the approach could potentially be generalized to other disease states and immunological phenotypes. Some IMGT-functional V segments, including TRBV6-2 and TRBV6-3, could not be distinguished by the 87-base-pair reads and were therefore excluded. V-gene and J-gene trimming of TCR beta chains was associated with a missense DCLRE1C variant in a later genetic analysis, and the association was replicated in an independent cohort. Broadly in line with IMGT annotations, most TCR beta V segments showed up in productive rearrangements about 87% or about 30% of the time in an earlier analysis of 450 to 750 of the donors. Compared with the approximately 720-donor mean, donors in an Asian-associated ancestry cluster had fewer N-insertions in productive TCRs, according to a later genetic analysis. At a false discovery rate of 0.05, a later analysis linked 16,000 or so TCR beta sequences to specific HLA alleles. According to a later analysis, parvovirus B19, influenza, CMV and Epstein-Barr virus appeared linked to several top co-occurrence clusters.

In total, roughly 670 healthy bone marrow donors made up the cohort. All cohort members were sampled while nominally healthy, although unrecorded immune exposures were likely present. The donor tested CMV seropositive, placing the donor among the 289 seropositive members of the cohort. Every donor gave a peripheral blood sample, and the peripheral blood mononuclear cells from that sample were used for TCR beta sequencing. Genomic DNA was extracted from the blood cell samples with the Qiagen DNeasy Blood Extraction Kit. Library preparation employed the immunoSEQ multiplex PCR assay. A mixture of 60 forward primers for TCR Vbeta segments and 13 reverse primers for TCR Jbeta segments was used in the multiplex PCR. The CDR3 region of rearranged TCR beta genes was amplified from genomic DNA with a multiplex PCR assay. The amplified TCR beta libraries were sequenced on the Illumina HiSeq System as 87-base-pair reads. The published analysis was carried out like this. A later analysis counted about 76 million unique TCR beta chains across the 690 or so repertoires, and some 11 million of these chains were shared by at least two donors. A nearest-neighbor algorithm error-corrected the raw reads and collapsed the reads into unique sequences, merging closely related sequences to remove PCR and sequencing errors. V, D and J gene segments were assigned by aligning CDR3 sequences to IMGT reference sequences. For a sequence to be retained, a match of at least six nucleotides to both a V gene segment and a J gene segment was required. Rearrangements were classified as productive when the CDR3 lacked stop codons and remained in frame with V and J, and all other rearrangements were classified as non-productive. CDR3 was defined by IMGT convention, running from the second conserved V-encoded cysteine to the conserved J-encoded phenylalanine. The earlier analysis of approximately 590 of the donors excluded any sequence lacking an unambiguous match to a single V gene segment. An earlier analysis of 587 of the donors called V segments functional above 56.7% productive rearrangements and segregating when the between-donor standard deviation exceeded 5%. A statistical classification framework was developed to diagnose cytomegalovirus status using the catalog of TCR beta chain sequences. In a later analysis, TCR nucleotide sequences were compared against IMGT/GENE-DB human TR gene sequences so that V and J genes could be assigned. Using the TCRdist pipeline, a later analysis assigned CDR3 sequences along with most-parsimonious VDJ recombination scenarios. In a later analysis, every TCR beta chain was defined by the combination of its CDR3 amino acid sequence and its V-gene family, and reads without a unique V-gene family were dropped. In a later analysis, 450 to 600 highly shared, low-generation-probability nucleotide sequences were removed to address suspected cross-contamination and a sequencing artifact. For each public chain, a later analysis derived a clonal expansion index from normalized ranks of inferred template counts within each repertoire. A later analysis computed generation probabilities with a VDJ recombination model fitted to out-of-frame rearrangements, and checked the results against IGoR. In a later analysis, TCR-TCR, TCR-HLA and TCR-CMV co-occurrence was scored with hypergeometric tests, and a repertoire-size bias correction was applied to TCR pairs. In a later analysis, false discovery rates were estimated by permuting HLA or CMV assignments 20 times. In a later analysis, co-occurring TCRs were grouped using DBSCAN, with TCRdist sequence similarity added in when clustering inside HLA-allele-positive subsets. Repertoires with fewer than 30,000 or more than 120,000 public chains, plus five repertoires with anomalous nucleotide sharing, were excluded from co-occurrence clustering. The table comes from immuneACCESS by way of TCRdb, which keeps in-frame sequences with V and J called. Part of the clones is missing from these tables; in studies checked, under half for an unresolved V gene and the rest for unknown reasons. That table furnishes V, J and clone size, whereas the DNA furnished D and trimming. Across this sample there are about 110,000 clones, with around 77% seen only once. 5% to 5.5% of the sample belongs to the ten largest clones.

Notes on this clone: Its binding antigen is unknown. The record has no base qualities; no much larger clone is one base away.

The V end gives up 3 bases and the J end 0 bases, leaving 9 bases in the junction not matched to a gene. From cysteine to phenylalanine, the CDR3 is 17 amino acids long. The kept DNA is CDR3 alone, 51 bases in frame from the first base. CDR1 and CDR2, per the germline V gene, are KGHSH and LQKENI. Sequenced sample: PBMCs. This clonotype originated in a woman in her twenties or thirties in good health and CMV-seropositive. Recombination linked TRBV18 to TRBJ1-2, with 8 junctional bases fitting TRBD1. The sequence in DNA is TGTGCCAGCTCACCGCCTTGGACAGGGCCAGCTAACTATGGCTACACCTTC. Translated, this is CASSPPWTGPANYGYTF. Beyond the CDR3, the reference TRBV18 and TRBJ1-2 genes provide the residues; the full variable domain reads: NAGVMQNPRHLVRRRGQEARLRCSPMKGHSHVYWYRQLPEEGLKFMVYLQKENIIDESGMPKERFSAEFPKEGPSILRIQQVVRGDSAAYFCASSPPWTGPANYGYTFGSGTRLTVV.